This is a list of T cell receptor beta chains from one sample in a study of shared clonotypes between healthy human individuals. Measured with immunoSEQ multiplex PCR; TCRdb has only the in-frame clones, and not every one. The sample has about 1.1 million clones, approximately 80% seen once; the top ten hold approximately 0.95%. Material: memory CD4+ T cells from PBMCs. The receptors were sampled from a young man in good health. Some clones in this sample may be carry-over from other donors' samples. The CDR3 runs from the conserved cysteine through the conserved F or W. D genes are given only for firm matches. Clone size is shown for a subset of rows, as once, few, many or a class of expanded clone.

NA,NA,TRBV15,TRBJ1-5,TGTGCCACCAGCAGAGTGACAGTCAATCAGCCCCAGCATTTT,CATSRVTVNQPQHF
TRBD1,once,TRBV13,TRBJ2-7,TGTGCCAGCAGCTACTCTATACAGGGGACGAGCTTC,CASSYSIQGTSF
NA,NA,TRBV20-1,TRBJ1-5,TGCAGTGCTGGGGACATGGGGCCCCAGCATTTT,CSAGDMGPQHF
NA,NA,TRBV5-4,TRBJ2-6,TGTGCCAGCAGCCCAGGTCGCTCTGGGGCCAACGTCCTGACTTTC,CASSPGRSGANVLTF
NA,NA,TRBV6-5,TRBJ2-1,TGTGCCAGCAGTTACGGGGAGGAGGATGAGCAGTTCTTC,CASSYGEEDEQFF
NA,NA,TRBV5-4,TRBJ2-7,TGTGCCAGCAGCTTGGAGGGGGGGGCTCTTGAGCAGTACTTC,CASSLEGGALEQYF
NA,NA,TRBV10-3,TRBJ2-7,TGTGCCATCAGCCGGGACTCCGCTTCCGAGCAGTACTTC,CAISRDSASEQYF
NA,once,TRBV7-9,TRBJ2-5,TGTGCCAGCAGCTTAGCGCTTGGTGCCCAAGAGACCCAGTACTTC,CASSLALGAQETQYF
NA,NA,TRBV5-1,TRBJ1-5,TGCGCCAGCAGCGATCAGGGTGGCAATCAGCCCCAGCATTTT,CASSDQGGNQPQHF
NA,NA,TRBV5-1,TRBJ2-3,TGCGCCAGCAGCTTGCCCTTTGGCACAGATACGCAGTATTTT,CASSLPFGTDTQYF
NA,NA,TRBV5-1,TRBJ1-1,TGCGCCAGCAGCTCTGGACTATTGAACACTGAAGCTTTCTTT,CASSSGLLNTEAFF
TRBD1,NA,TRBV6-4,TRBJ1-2,TGTGCCAGCAGTGACACAGGGGGCGGCTATGGCTACACCTTC,CASSDTGGGYGYTF
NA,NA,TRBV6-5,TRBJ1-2,TGTGCCAGCAGTTACGGGCAGAGGGTGAATGGCTACACCTTC,CASSYGQRVNGYTF
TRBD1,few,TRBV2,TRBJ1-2,TGTGCCAGCAGTTGGACAGGCGATGGCTACACCTTC,CASSWTGDGYTF
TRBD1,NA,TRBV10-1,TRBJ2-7,TGCGCCAGCAGCGTTAAACGGGACAGCATTTCCTACGAGCAGTACTTC,CASSVKRDSISYEQYF
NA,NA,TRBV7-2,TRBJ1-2,TGTGCCAGCAGCTTAGGACCGGGCCAGGCAACTAACTATGGCTACACCTTC,CASSLGPGQATNYGYTF
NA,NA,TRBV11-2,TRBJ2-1,TGTGCCAGCAGAGCGAGGGCCCTAGGGGATGAGCAGTTCTTC,CASRARALGDEQFF
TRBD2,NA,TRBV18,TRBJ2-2,TGTGCCAGCTCATCTAATAGCGGGACAAACACCGGGGAGCTGTTTTTT,CASSSNSGTNTGELFF
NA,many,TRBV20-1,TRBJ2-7,TGCAGTGCCGCGCCCGCTAGCGAACAGTACTTC,CSAAPASEQYF
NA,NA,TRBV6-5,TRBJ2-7,TGTGCCAGCACCGAAGGTGGCTCCTACGAGCAGTACTTC,CASTEGGSYEQYF
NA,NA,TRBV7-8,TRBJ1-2,TGTGCCAGCAGCTTAGAAACAGGGATCTATGGCTACACCTTC,CASSLETGIYGYTF
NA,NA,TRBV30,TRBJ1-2,TGTGCCTGGAGTGTAAAGGGCGGGGAAGGCTACACCTTC,CAWSVKGGEGYTF
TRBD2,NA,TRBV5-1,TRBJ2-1,TGCGCCAGCAGCTTGGGCCCTAGCGGAGGGGACAATGAGCAGTTCTTC,CASSLGPSGGDNEQFF
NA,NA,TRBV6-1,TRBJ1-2,TGTGCCAGCAGTGAAGCACCGGGGCGCTTCTATGGCTACACCTTC,CASSEAPGRFYGYTF
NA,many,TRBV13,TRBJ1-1,TGTGCCAGCAGCAGGAACACTGAAGCTTTCTTT,CASSRNTEAFF
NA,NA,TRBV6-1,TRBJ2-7,TGTGCCAGCAGTCAGGGGGGGGGCCCTGCCTACGAGCAGTACTTC,CASSQGGGPAYEQYF
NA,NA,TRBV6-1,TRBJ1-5,TGTGCCAGCAGTGAAAGGGCTCCTCCGCATTTT,CASSERAPPHF
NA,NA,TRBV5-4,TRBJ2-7,TGTGCCAGCAGCTTGGCCGGGGTAAGCTACGAGCAGTACTTC,CASSLAGVSYEQYF
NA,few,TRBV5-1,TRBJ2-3,TGCGCCAGCAGCTTGGCCGCGGAGAGGGGAGATACGCAGTATTTT,CASSLAAERGDTQYF
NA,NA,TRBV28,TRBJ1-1,TGTGCCAGCAGTTTATGGCAGGGTCGACGCGAAGCTTTCTTT,CASSLWQGRREAFF
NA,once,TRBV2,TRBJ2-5,TGTGCCAGCAGTGGAAACTTTATGGAGACCCAGTACTTC,CASSGNFMETQYF
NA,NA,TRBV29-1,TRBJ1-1,TGCAGCGTCAGGCAACCCCTCACCACTGAAGCTTTCTTT,CSVRQPLTTEAFF
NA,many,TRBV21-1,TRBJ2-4,TGTGCCAGCAGCAAAGGGAAAGCTAGCGGGAGGATGGACATTCAGTACTTC,CASSKGKASGRMDIQYF
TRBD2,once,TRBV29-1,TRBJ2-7,TGCAGCGTCCAACTGGGGGGGTACGAGCAGTACTTC,CSVQLGGYEQYF
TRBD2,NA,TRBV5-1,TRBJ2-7,TGCGCCAGCAGCCCGGGGACTAGCGGGAGCTGGTACGAGCAGTACTTC,CASSPGTSGSWYEQYF
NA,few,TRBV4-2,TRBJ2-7,TGTGCCAGCAGCCAAGAAAGGAGGGCCAGGGGCTCGGGGGAGCAGTACTTC,CASSQERRARGSGEQYF
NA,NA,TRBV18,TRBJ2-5,TGTGCCACCCAGAAGGGGGGGCGGACAGAGACCCAGTACTTC,CATQKGGRTETQYF
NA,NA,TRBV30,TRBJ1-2,TGTGCCTGGAGTTCCCCGGGGCTACCCCGCTACACCTTC,CAWSSPGLPRYTF
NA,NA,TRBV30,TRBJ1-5,TGTGCCTGGAGTCTGCGGGACAATCAGCCCCAGCATTTT,CAWSLRDNQPQHF
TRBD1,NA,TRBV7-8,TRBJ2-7,TGTGCCAGCAGCCCTCGAGGACAGGGCCTCTACGAGCAGTACTTC,CASSPRGQGLYEQYF
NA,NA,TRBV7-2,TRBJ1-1,TGTGCCAGCAGCTTAAATCGGTTCGCCTACACTGAAGCTTTCTTT,CASSLNRFAYTEAFF